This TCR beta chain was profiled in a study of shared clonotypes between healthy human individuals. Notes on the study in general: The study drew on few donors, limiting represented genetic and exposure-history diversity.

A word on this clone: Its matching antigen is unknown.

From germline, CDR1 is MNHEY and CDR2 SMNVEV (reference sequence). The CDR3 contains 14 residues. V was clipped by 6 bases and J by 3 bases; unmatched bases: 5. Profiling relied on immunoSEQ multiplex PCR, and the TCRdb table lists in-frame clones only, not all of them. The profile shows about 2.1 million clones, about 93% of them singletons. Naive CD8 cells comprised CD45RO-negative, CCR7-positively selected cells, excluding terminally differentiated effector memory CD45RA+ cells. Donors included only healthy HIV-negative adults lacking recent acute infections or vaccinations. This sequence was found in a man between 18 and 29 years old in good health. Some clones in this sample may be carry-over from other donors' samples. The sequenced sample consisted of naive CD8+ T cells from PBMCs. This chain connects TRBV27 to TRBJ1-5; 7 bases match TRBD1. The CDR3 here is CASRSTGTNQPQHF. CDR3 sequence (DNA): TGTGCCAGCAGGTCGACAGGGACCAATCAGCCCCAGCATTTT.